A single sample is the source of the 26 T cell receptor beta chains below, sequenced in a study of Graves' ophthalmopathy and Graves' hyperthyroidism (dated by TCRdb to 2017 to 2018). TCRdb records Illumina HiSeq 2000 as the sequencer. For repertoire sequencing, the TCR beta CDR3 regions were amplified from RNA transcripts. A first-round RT-PCR used HTBI primers with the Qiagen OneStep RT-PCR kit, followed by a second-round multiplex PCR, size selection and purification. TCRdb reworked the public reads: Q25 trimming with fastp, MiXCR clone assembly, productive beta chains retained. Each CDR3 protein appears once, grouped with its most common genes and DNA. The sample yields 300,000 to 400,000 distinct CDR3 sequences; roughly 17% were counted once. Roughly 2.4% of the sample is held by the ten biggest clonotypes. Sequenced material: peripheral blood. The source of these receptors is an adult woman with stable Graves' hyperthyroidism.

This clonotype has more than one count but fewer than ten. The chain recombines TRBV7-3 with TRBJ2-5; D gene unclear. CDR1 is SGHTA and CDR2 is FQGTGA in the germline V gene. V dropped 1 base and J dropped 5 bases, with 8 bases sitting between them. The length of the CDR3 is 13 residues. Here the CDR3 DNA reads TGTGCCAGCAGCTTAATGACGGGCGAGACCCAGTACTTC. Protein: CASSLMTGETQYF.

This clonotype was detected ten times or more. The rearrangement uses TRBV14 and TRBJ1-1, with D perhaps matching TRBD1 (6 bases). Trimming removed 8 bases from V and 4 bases from J, with 14 bases in between. This CDR3 spans 13 amino acids. Germline CDR1 SGHDN, CDR2 FVKESK. The CDR3 reads CASGRGVVTEAFF. The CDR3 region has the DNA TGTGCCAGCGGAAGGGGGGTCGTCACTGAAGCTTTCTTT.

Notes on this clonotype: Since a much larger clone is just one base distant, this may be a read error. This chain links TRBV11-2 with TRBJ1-3; D is unclear. CDR3 length equals 13 residues. Germline CDR1 and CDR2: SGHAT and FQNNGV. The CDR3 bases are TGTGTCACCGTAGCTCCCTCTGGAAACACCATATATTTT. Translated: CVTVAPSGNTIYF.

In its sample, this clonotype was seen a few times. CDR3 DNA sequence: TGTGCCAGCAGTTTGACGGCTCCAGGAGAGCAGTACTTC. It is translated as CASSLTAPGEQYF. This chain connects TRBV28 to TRBJ2-7; D uncertain. Trimming removed 3 bases at V and 7 bases at J, with 13 bases between. The CDR3 runs 13 residues. Germline CDR1 and CDR2: MDHEN and SYDVKM.

This clonotype has only a few counts. The DNA for the CDR3 is TGTGCCAGCAGTGAAGGGACATTCAACTCTGGGGCCAACGTCCTGACTTTC. Translating it yields CASSEGTFNSGANVLTF. The rearrangement joins TRBV6-1 to TRBJ2-6; possibly TRBD1 for D (5 bases). Germline CDR1 MNHNS, CDR2 SASEGT. The length of the CDR3 is 17 residues. Trimming cost V 1 base and J 0 bases, with 10 bases left between them.

A note on this clonotype: The germline gene is not matched at one end of the junction; a read error may be the cause. The chain joins TRBV28 to TRBJ2-4; D is undetermined. The better agreement between TRBJ2-3 and the DNA end casts doubt on the J call. The CDR3 spans 14 residues. Germline CDR1 reads MDHEN; CDR2 reads SYDVKM. The CDR3 sequence is CAISLRQFNQPQYF. CDR3 in DNA: TGTGCCATCAGTTTAAGGCAGTTCAATCAGCCCCAGTATTTT.

This chain uses TRBV27 with TRBJ1-1, with a tentative D call TRBD1 (6 bases). The CDR3 loop spans 12 amino acids. V lost 6 bases and J lost 8, with 13 bases in between. Germline assignment: CDR1 MNHEY and CDR2 SMNVEV (reference sequence). The CDR3: CASRPQGGEAFF. Here the CDR3 DNA reads TGTGCCAGCAGACCACAGGGAGGGGAAGCTTTCTTT.

This clonotype was counted at least ten times. This chain's CDR3 is CATSGTYRGGELFF. Here the CDR3 DNA reads TGTGCCACCAGCGGGACCTACAGGGGAGGGGAGCTGTTTTTT. The rearrangement links TRBV15 to TRBJ2-2; 7 bases map to TRBD1. The trim removed 5 bases at V and 8 bases at J, leaving 8 bases unmatched. The germline V gene has CDR1 LNHNV and CDR2 YYDKDF (reference sequence). The CDR3 loop spans 14 amino acids.

This clonotype was seen repeatedly, ten times or more. The gene calls are TRBV7-3 and TRBJ2-5; D unresolved. In germline, CDR1 is SGHTA, CDR2 FQGTGA. V was clipped by 2 bases and J by 2 bases, with 12 bases between them. CDR3 length: 15 residues. The CDR3 spells CASSLYPARQETQYF. For the CDR3, the DNA is TGTGCCAGCAGCTTATACCCAGCACGACAAGAGACCCAGTACTTC.

This clonotype was picked up many times. The rearrangement uses TRBV7-3 and TRBJ2-5; 13 bases fit TRBD2. This CDR3 region has 17 residues. Germline CDR1 is SGHTA and CDR2 is FQGTGA. V shed 5 bases and J 3 bases; nucleotides not matched to a gene: 9. CDR3 protein: CASSPRGLAGVKETQYF. The DNA of the CDR3 is TGTGCCAGCAGCCCGCGCGGACTAGCGGGAGTCAAAGAGACCCAGTACTTC.

In regard to this clonotype: Germline and junction disagree at one end, which may indicate a read error. The chain joins TRBV29-1 to TRBJ2-5, with 8 bases lining up with TRBD2. Germline loops: CDR1 SQVTM, CDR2 ANQGSEA. The CDR3 has 15 amino acids. The CDR3 nucleotides are TGCAGCGGGAGGACTAGCTCGAGGTATGCAGAGGCCCAGTACTTC. This encodes CSGRTSSRYAEAQYF. The full variable domain, completed using reference TRBV29-1 and TRBJ2-5, is SAVISQKPSRDICQRGTSLTIQCQVDSQVTMMFWYRQQPGQSLTLIATANQGSEATYESGFVIDKFPISRPNLTFSTLTVSNMSPEDSSIYLCSGRTSSRYAEAQYFGPGTRLLVL.

This clonotype was observed many times. The chain is built from TRBV7-9 and TRBJ1-5; D perhaps matches TRBD1 (5 bases). The CDR3 totals 14 residues. Germline assignment: CDR1 SEHNR and CDR2 FQNEAQ (reference sequence). The V and J ends lost 7 bases and 6 bases respectively, with 16 bases between them. DNA for the CDR3: TGTGCCAGCAACAAGGCGCCGGGGACTCAGCCCCAGCATTTT. Protein sequence: CASNKAPGTQPQHF.

Ten or more counts support this clonotype. The V and J genes are TRBV24-1 and TRBJ1-1, with D possibly matching TRBD1 (5 bases). V lost 8 bases and J 8 bases, leaving 14 bases between the germline ends. Germline values: CDR1 KGHDR, CDR2 SFDVKD. This CDR3 is 12 amino acids long. DNA of the CDR3: TGTGCCACCAAAGACAGTCATTCCGAAGCTTTCTTT. Amino acids: CATKDSHSEAFF.

This clonotype occurred many times. The chain combines TRBV28 with TRBJ1-5; D is uncertain. V lost 4 bases to trimming and J lost 0 bases, with 16 bases between them. The CDR3 is 17 residues long. CDR1 MDHEN and CDR2 SYDVKM come from the germline V gene. The CDR3 DNA is TGTGCCAGCAGTTCAAGAGTTAACACCGCTAGCAATCAGCCCCAGCATTTT. Its translation is CASSSRVNTASNQPQHF.

This clonotype was counted many times. The rearrangement joins TRBV20-1 to TRBJ1-5, with D tentatively TRBD1 (5 bases). Germline values: CDR1 DFQATT, CDR2 SNEGSKA (reference sequence). There are 13 residues in the CDR3. Trimming left V 3 bases short and J 1 base short, with 7 bases between. The CDR3 DNA follows: TGCAGTGCTAGCCCAGGGAGCAATCAGCCCCAGCATTTT. It yields the protein CSASPGSNQPQHF.

The chain employs TRBV6-1 and TRBJ1-5, with D maybe TRBD1 (5 bases). Germline values: CDR1 MNHNS, CDR2 SASEGT. Trimming took 7 bases from V and 0 from J, leaving 16 bases between them. The CDR3 loop spans 16 amino acids. CDR3 in DNA: TGTGCCAGCATACGGGCGCAGGGACCTAGCAATCAGCCCCAGCATTTT. Amino acids: CASIRAQGPSNQPQHF.

This clonotype occurred a few times. The chain recombines TRBV7-8 with TRBJ2-7; TRBD2 is a possible D gene (6 bases). This CDR3 comprises 17 residues. V was shortened by 1 base and J by 2 bases, with 18 bases between the two germline ends. Germline V gives CDR1 SGHVS, CDR2 FQNEAQ. This chain's CDR3 is CASSLEGSWRDPYEQYF. In DNA, the CDR3 is TGTGCCAGCAGCTTAGAGGGCAGTTGGCGGGATCCCTACGAGCAGTACTTC.

This clonotype was counted at least ten times. The chain couples TRBV7-9 to TRBJ1-1; 7 bases are a match to TRBD1. Germline CDR1 and CDR2: SEHNR and FQNEAQ (reference sequence). The length of the CDR3 is 18 residues. J was trimmed by 5 bases and V by 8 bases; bases with no gene match: 23. In DNA, the CDR3 is TGTGCCAGCTACCCGAGACCCGGGACAGCCGACATCGGGACTGAAGCTTTCTTT. As protein: CASYPRPGTADIGTEAFF. Looking up the rest from reference TRBV7-9 and TRBJ1-1 gives the full variable domain: DTGVSQNPRHKITKRGQNVTFRCDPISEHNRLYWYRQTLGQGPEFLTYFQNEAQLEKSRLLSDRFSAERPKGSFSTLEIQRTEQGDSAMYLCASYPRPGTADIGTEAFFGQGTRLTVV.

Ten or more counts support this clonotype. The DNA for the CDR3 is TGCAGTGCTAAGGGAGGTTCAGCTCCCACTGAAGCTTTCTTT. Translating it yields CSAKGGSAPTEAFF. The J gene is TRBJ1-1, the V gene TRBV20-1; D remains unclear. Germline CDR1 and CDR2: DFQATT and SNEGSKA (reference sequence). The CDR3 consists of 14 residues. V dropped 4 bases and J dropped 4 bases, with 16 bases sitting between them.

This clonotype was counted only a few times. One junction end does not reproduce the germline sequence, and a read error may be involved. The V gene is TRBV2, the J gene TRBJ2-4; 9 bases are shared with TRBD1. This CDR3 contains 15 residues. Germline CDR1 and CDR2: SNHLY and FYNNEI. The DNA of the CDR3 is TGTGCCAGCAGCTTATCACAGGGGGCCGGGAACATTAAGTACTTC. As protein: CASSLSQGAGNIKYF.

This clonotype was seen many times. The rearrangement joins TRBV28 to TRBJ2-7, with 10 positions matching TRBD1. V shed 6 bases, J shed 7 bases, and the junction held 18 bases outside the gene matches. This CDR3 is 17 amino acids long. In germline, CDR1 is MDHEN, CDR2 SYDVKM. The CDR3 spells CASSRTIRDRGRGEQYF. CDR3 coding DNA: TGTGCCAGCAGCAGAACGATCCGGGACAGGGGCCGCGGGGAGCAGTACTTC.

The CDR3 sequence is CSGGLTGEGGELFF. Written as DNA, the CDR3 is TGCAGCGGCGGACTGACAGGGGAAGGCGGGGAGCTGTTTTTT. The chain links TRBV29-1 to TRBJ2-2, with TRBD1 matching 8 bases. J gave up 7 bases and V 7 bases, and 11 bases lay outside the gene matches. CDR1 SQVTM and CDR2 ANQGSEA come from the germline V gene. The CDR3 has 14 amino acids.

This clonotype was detected once. In this CDR3 the conserved last residue, phenylalanine or tryptophan, is missing, so a read error is likely. The J gene is TRBJ2-7, the V gene TRBV11-2, with D perhaps being TRBD1 or TRBD2 (5 bases each). CDR3 length: 14 amino acids. Germline assignment: CDR1 SGHAT and CDR2 FQNNGV. The V and J ends lost 3 bases and 4 bases respectively, with 13 bases between them. In nucleotides, the CDR3 is TGTGCCAGCAGCTTGGCTGCAGGGACGTACGAGCAGTACGAC. Its protein product is CASSLAAGTYEQYD.

At least ten counts were recorded for this clonotype. This sequence joins TRBV20-1 and TRBJ1-1; D call uncertain. CDR1 and CDR2 (germline): DFQATT, SNEGSKA (reference sequence). The CDR3 runs 13 residues. The germline V and J ends were trimmed by 4 bases and 1 base, with 10 bases remaining between them. CDR3 DNA: TGCAGTGCTAACGGGTTGGCGAACACTGAAGCTTTCTTT. This sequence encodes CSANGLANTEAFF.

This clonotype was seen at least ten times. The rearrangement links TRBV28 to TRBJ2-5; D possibly corresponds to TRBD1 (6 bases). The germline V and J ends were trimmed by 5 bases and 4 bases, with 20 bases remaining between them. CDR1 and CDR2 from the germline V gene are MDHEN and SYDVKM. The CDR3 covers 16 residues. The CDR3 region is CASSPPVRGLPETQYF. CDR3 DNA sequence: TGTGCCAGCAGTCCACCCGTCAGGGGTCTCCCAGAGACCCAGTACTTC.

The chain is built from TRBV13 and TRBJ2-7; D possibly matches TRBD1 or TRBD2 (5 bases each). The CDR3 length is 15 residues. Germline assignment: CDR1 PRHDT and CDR2 FYEKMQ (reference sequence). V dropped 4 bases and J dropped 7 bases, with 20 bases sitting between them. CDR3 region: CASSSRDAEKGEQYF. Here the CDR3 DNA reads TGTGCCAGCAGCTCCCGGGACGCCGAAAAGGGGGAGCAGTACTTC.